Listed below are T cell receptor beta chains from one sample, sequenced in a study of cytomegalovirus exposure and HLA in healthy donors. TCRdb's copy holds only in-frame clones and misses some; the assay was immunoSEQ multiplex PCR. The sample consists of around 170,000 clones, over 65% of them appearing once. Sequencing was carried out using PBMCs. These TCRs come from a man between 18 and 29 years old in good health and CMV-seronegative. Both conserved end residues are trimmed from each CDR3.

J | V | CDR3
TRBJ2-2 | TRBV7-9 | ASSEGHTSGTTGELF
TRBJ2-2 | TRBV4-2 | ASSPLLRGGTGELF
TRBJ1-1 | TRBV2 | AKERMNTEAF
TRBJ2-7 | TRBV27 | ASSSNPGQRHEQY
TRBJ1-5 | TRBV6-1 | ASRGGSNQPQH
TRBJ2-1 | TRBV9 | ASSVYSAGGSYNEQF
TRBJ1-2 | TRBV9 | ASSFGTATNYGYT
TRBJ2-1 | TRBV5-1 | ASSLLPSGSNEQF
TRBJ1-2 | TRBV7-3 | ASSLMGEDGYT
TRBJ2-5 | TRBV6-5 | ASSYSRTGGETQY
TRBJ1-2 | TRBV27 | ASSGPGGYT
TRBJ2-7 | TRBV28 | ASSLGAREQY
TRBJ2-7 | TRBV4-2 | ASSRYRGPYEQY
TRBJ2-7 | TRBV15 | ATSSPRGQGGYEQY
TRBJ1-1 | TRBV9 | ASSGRDRLVNTEAF
TRBJ2-7 | TRBV15 | ATSRPRGETYEQY
TRBJ2-2 | TRBV7-3 | ASKAGTANTGELF
TRBJ2-7 | TRBV10-3 | AISVGTGSYEQY
TRBJ2-3 | TRBV29-1 | SVVDRGEGDTQY
TRBJ1-3 | TRBV6-5 | ASSLDRISGNTIY
TRBJ1-2 | TRBV7-2 | ASSLERTGGDYGYT
TRBJ2-1 | TRBV11-2 | ASSPRVLAGGYNEQF
TRBJ1-6 | TRBV5-1 | ASSVEGRGPLH
TRBJ1-2 | TRBV7-9 | ASSLGGSYGYT
TRBJ1-2 | TRBV7-2 | ASSLATGGGYGYT
TRBJ1-2 | TRBV28 | ASSLYGDRGMNGYT
TRBJ2-2 | TRBV9 | ASSVGTGTGELF
TRBJ1-3 | TRBV6-5 | ASSLDRFRSTIY
TRBJ2-7 | TRBV11-3 | ASSLVGQGPYEQY
TRBJ2-3 | TRBV21-1 | ASSKDLSSTDTQY
TRBJ1-2 | TRBV6-1 | ASRVLVRRNYGYT
TRBJ2-3 | TRBV6-1 | ASSEASLAGAYTQY
TRBJ1-1 | TRBV6-4 | ASSDPGTGGWNTEAF
TRBJ1-5 | TRBV28 | AIGGGSIQPQH
TRBJ1-2 | TRBV5-4 | ASSGRDRGGYT
TRBJ1-3 | TRBV10-3 | AIRGHSAENTIY
TRBJ2-3 | TRBV25-1 | ASSGIAGGYTDTQY
TRBJ1-2 | TRBV7-3 | ASSLTGGTNYGYT
TRBJ2-1 | TRBV2 | ASSLTGPQGNEQF
TRBJ2-6 | TRBV30 | AWRDSSGANVLT
TRBJ2-7 | TRBV6-6 | ASSYLTASYEQY
TRBJ1-2 | TRBV9 | ASSATPGDRDLWYGYT
TRBJ2-3 | TRBV9 | ASSRQRGRSGSTDTQY
TRBJ2-1 | TRBV2 | ASSSSGGPYNEQF
TRBJ2-7 | TRBV30 | AWSVRSEQY
TRBJ2-3 | TRBV29-1 | SVSQRFTDTQY
TRBJ1-5 | TRBV7-3 | ASSLGPNQPQH